The clone carrying this TCR beta chain was found a few times. Its antigen is currently unknown. TCRdb reprocessed the reads via MiXCR and lists one record per CDR3 protein. The sample has some 50,000 distinct CDR3 sequences; over 20% are singletons. V was clipped by 6 bases and J by 8 bases; unmatched bases: 9. The CDR3 covers 16 residues. Germline CDR1 ENHRY, CDR2 SYGVKD. This sample is part of a study of T cell repertoires in cytomegalovirus infection. Study overall: Peptides in the study included HLA-C-restricted and HLA-B-restricted CMV epitopes.

This specimen was CD8+ T cells from cultured PBMCs, taken from culture after CMV antigen stimulation. The origin of this receptor is a human donor in good health (CMV status not recorded). Some clones in this sample may be carry-over from other donors' samples. The chain is built from TRBV10-3 and TRBJ2-2; 13 bases map to TRBD2. DNA for the CDR3: TGTGCCATCAGCCCGGGACTAGCGGGACCTACTGGGGAGCTGTTTTTT. This gives the protein CAISPGLAGPTGELFF.